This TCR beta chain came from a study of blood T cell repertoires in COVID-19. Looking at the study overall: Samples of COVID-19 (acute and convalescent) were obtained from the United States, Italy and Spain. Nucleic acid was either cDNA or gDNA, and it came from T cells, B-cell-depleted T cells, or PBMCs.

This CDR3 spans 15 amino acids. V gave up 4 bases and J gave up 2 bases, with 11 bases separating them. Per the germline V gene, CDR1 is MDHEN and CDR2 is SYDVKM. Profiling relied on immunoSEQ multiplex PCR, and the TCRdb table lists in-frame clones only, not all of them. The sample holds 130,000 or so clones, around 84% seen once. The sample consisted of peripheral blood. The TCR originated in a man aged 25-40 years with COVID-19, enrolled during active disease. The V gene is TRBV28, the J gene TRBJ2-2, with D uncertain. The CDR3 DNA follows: TGTGCCAGCAGTTCCCTAGGAGAAAACACCGGGGAGCTGTTTTTT. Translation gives CASSSLGENTGELFF.